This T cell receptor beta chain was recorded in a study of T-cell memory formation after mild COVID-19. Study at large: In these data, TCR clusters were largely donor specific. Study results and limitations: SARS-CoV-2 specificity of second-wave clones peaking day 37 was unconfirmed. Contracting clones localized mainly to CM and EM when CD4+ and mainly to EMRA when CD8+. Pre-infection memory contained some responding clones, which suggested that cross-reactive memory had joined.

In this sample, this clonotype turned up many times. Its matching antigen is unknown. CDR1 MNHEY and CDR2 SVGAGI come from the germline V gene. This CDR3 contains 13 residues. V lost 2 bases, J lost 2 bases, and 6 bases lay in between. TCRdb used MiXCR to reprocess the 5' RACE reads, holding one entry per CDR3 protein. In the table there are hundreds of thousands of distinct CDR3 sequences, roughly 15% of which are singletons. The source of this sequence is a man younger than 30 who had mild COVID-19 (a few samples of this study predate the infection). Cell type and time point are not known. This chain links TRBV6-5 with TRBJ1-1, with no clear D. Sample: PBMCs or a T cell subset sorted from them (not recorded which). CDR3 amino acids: CASSYRANTEAFF. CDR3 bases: TGTGCCAGCAGTTACAGGGCTAACACTGAAGCTTTCTTT.